The 8 T cell receptor beta chains below come from one sample, sequenced in a study of blood T cell repertoires in COVID-19. Using immunoSEQ multiplex PCR, the repertoire was profiled, and TCRdb retains in-frame clones only, with some absent. The repertoire holds around 120,000 clones, with 90% as singletons. Sequenced input: peripheral blood. Receptors were obtained from a man between 50 and 59 years old with active COVID-19.

V is TRBV11-3 and J is TRBJ1-1, with D tentatively TRBD1 (5 bases). The CDR3 extends over 13 amino acids. V lost 1 base and J lost 11, with 14 bases in between. Germline V gives CDR1 SGHNT, CDR2 YENEEA. The CDR3 bases are TGTGCCAGCAGCTTAGCGGGAGGGGAAGTCGCTTTCTTT. Protein: CASSLAGGEVAFF.

A remark on this clone: One junction end does not reproduce the germline sequence, and a read error may be involved. The chain is built from TRBV5-5 and TRBJ2-7; 7 bases are a match to TRBD1. Germline V lookup: CDR1 SGHKS, CDR2 YYEKEE (reference sequence). The CDR3 consists of 15 residues. This chain's CDR3 is CASSWAGTENSKENF. Written as DNA, the CDR3 is TGTGCCAGCAGCTGGGCCGGGACAGAGAATTCGAAGGAGAATTTC.

The chain recombines TRBV7-9 with TRBJ2-7; unclear D gene. This CDR3 comprises 11 residues. V was trimmed by 5 bases and J by 6 bases, leaving 8 bases between them. Germline V gives CDR1 SEHNR, CDR2 FQNEAQ (reference sequence). CDR3 sequence (DNA): TGTGCCAGCAGCCCAGCTAGCGAGCAGTACTTC. It encodes CASSPASEQYF.

The chain couples TRBV6-5 to TRBJ1-6; a possible D gene is TRBD1 (6 bases). The length of the CDR3 is 14 residues. Trimming removed 5 bases at V and 6 bases at J, with 11 bases between. Germline loops: CDR1 MNHEY, CDR2 SVGAGI. CDR3 in DNA: TGTGCCAGCAGTCGACAGGAAGGTAATTCACCCCTCCACTTT. Translating it yields CASSRQEGNSPLHF.

This clone was seen more than once but under ten times. The genes are TRBV6-5 and TRBJ2-5; 10 bases match TRBD2. The CDR3 is 16 amino acids. The V and J ends lost 3 bases and 5 bases, in that order; junction bases with no gene match: 9. Germline lookup yields CDR1 MNHEY and CDR2 SVGAGI. The CDR3 nucleotides read TGTGCCAGCAGTTATCGGCCTAGCGGGGGCCTGGAGACCCAGTACTTC. Translating it yields CASSYRPSGGLETQYF.

The chain carries TRBV9 and TRBJ2-2; D unresolved. Germline CDR1 and CDR2: SGDLS and YYNGEE. Trimming left V 0 bases short and J 4 bases short, with 10 bases between. The CDR3 extends over 15 amino acids. The DNA of the CDR3 is TGTGCCAGCAGCGTAGCAGGCAAGACCACCGGGGAGCTGTTTTTT. Translated, it gives CASSVAGKTTGELFF.

Here the CDR3 DNA reads TGTGCCAGCAGCCAGGCCGGCGACAGGGCCTCTCAAGGCTACACCTTC. It encodes CASSQAGDRASQGYTF. V usage is TRBV14 and J usage is TRBJ1-2; 7 nucleotides align to TRBD1. Germline V gives CDR1 SGHDN, CDR2 FVKESK. The V gene end was trimmed by 3 bases and the J gene end by 8 bases; junction bases not matched to a gene: 15. The CDR3 is made up of 16 amino acids.

The chain uses TRBV18 and TRBJ1-2; 8 nucleotides line up with TRBD1. V lost 2 bases to trimming and J lost 5 bases; unmatched junction nucleotides: 4. This CDR3 has 14 amino acids. Per germline, CDR1 KGHSH and CDR2 LQKENI. The CDR3 loop reads CASSPGDRKYGYTF. CDR3 DNA: TGTGCCAGCTCACCAGGGGACAGGAAGTATGGCTACACCTTC.